The 6 T cell receptor beta chains given below trace back to one sample, sequenced in a study of T cells after yellow fever vaccination. TCRdb used MiXCR to reprocess the 5' RACE reads, holding one entry per CDR3 protein. The sample consists of about 320,000 distinct CDR3 sequences, around 4.3% of them appearing once. The specimen comprised PBMCs, sampled 15 days after the yellow fever booster vaccination. These receptors came from a man aged 18 to 29 who received the YFV17D yellow fever vaccine.

This clonotype has ten or more counts. The rearrangement links TRBV7-9 to TRBJ2-7; D is ambiguous. CDR3 size: 13 residues. Between the trimmed V and J ends, which lost 3 bases and 0 bases, there was a span of 6 bases. Per germline, CDR1 SEHNR and CDR2 FQNEAQ (reference sequence). CDR3 region: CASSFWGSYEQYF. DNA of the CDR3: TGTGCCAGCAGCTTCTGGGGCTCCTACGAGCAGTACTTC.

In its sample, this clonotype was seen a few times. This chain links TRBV6-2 or TRBV6-3 with TRBJ1-1; D remains unclear. Between the trimmed V and J ends, which lost 2 bases and 1 base, there was a span of 11 bases. The CDR3 loop spans 15 amino acids. Germline CDR1 is MNHEY and CDR2 is SVGEGT. CDR3 protein: CASSYPLDGNTEAFF. CDR3 sequence (DNA): TGTGCCAGCAGTTACCCACTGGACGGGAACACTGAAGCTTTCTTT.

This clonotype was seen ten or more times. V usage is TRBV5-1 and J usage is TRBJ1-1, with D unclear. The germline V gene has CDR1 SGHRS and CDR2 YFSETQ. CDR3 size: 12 residues. Between the trimmed V and J ends, which lost 1 base and 7 bases, there was a span of 8 bases. This CDR3 is CASSLNGGEAFF. The DNA of the CDR3 is TGCGCCAGCAGCTTGAATGGCGGTGAAGCTTTCTTT.

This clonotype was observed at least ten times. The chain employs TRBV3-1 and TRBJ2-3; perhaps TRBD2 as D (6 bases). Deletions cut 6 bases from V and 5 bases from J, with 9 bases between. The CDR3 is 12 amino acids. The germline gives CDR1 LGHDT, CDR2 YNNKEL (reference sequence). CDR3 bases: TGTGCCAGCAGGGCCGGGGGAGATACGCAGTATTTT. It specifies CASRAGGDTQYF.

The V and J genes are TRBV7-2 and TRBJ1-1; D is unresolved. Trimming shortened V by 0 bases and J by 4 bases, and 6 bases separated the two germline ends. The CDR3 totals 13 residues. Germline values: CDR1 SGHTA, CDR2 FQGNSA. As DNA, the CDR3 is TGTGCCAGCAGCTTAGCGGTCGGCACTGAAGCTTTCTTT. Encoded protein: CASSLAVGTEAFF. Together with reference TRBV7-2 and TRBJ1-1, the CDR3 gives the full variable domain: GAGVSQSPSNKVTEKGKDVELRCDPISGHTALYWYRQSLGQGLEFLIYFQGNSAPDKSGLPSDRFSAERTGGSVSTLTIQRTQQEDSAVYLCASSLAVGTEAFFGQGTRLTVV.

This clonotype showed up many times. CDR3 amino acids: CASLPEGAVRTDTQYF. Here the CDR3 DNA reads TGTGCCAGCCTACCCGAGGGGGCCGTAAGGACAGATACGCAGTATTTT. The chain has TRBV27 and TRBJ2-3; 7 bases map to TRBD1. V was pared by 8 bases and J by 3 bases, with 14 bases of the junction left unmatched. This CDR3 region has 16 residues. From germline, CDR1 is MNHEY and CDR2 SMNVEV (reference sequence).